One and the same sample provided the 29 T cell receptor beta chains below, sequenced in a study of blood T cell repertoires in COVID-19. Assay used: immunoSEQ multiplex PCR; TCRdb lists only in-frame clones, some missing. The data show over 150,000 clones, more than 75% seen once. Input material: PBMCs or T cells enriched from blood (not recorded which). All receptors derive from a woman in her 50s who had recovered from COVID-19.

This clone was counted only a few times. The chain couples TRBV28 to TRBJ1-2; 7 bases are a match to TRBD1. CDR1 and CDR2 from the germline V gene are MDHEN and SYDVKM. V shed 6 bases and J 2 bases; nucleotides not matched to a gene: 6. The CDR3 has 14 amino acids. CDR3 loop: CASSVDRVNYGYTF. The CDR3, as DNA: TGTGCCAGCAGCGTAGACAGGGTGAACTATGGCTACACCTTC.

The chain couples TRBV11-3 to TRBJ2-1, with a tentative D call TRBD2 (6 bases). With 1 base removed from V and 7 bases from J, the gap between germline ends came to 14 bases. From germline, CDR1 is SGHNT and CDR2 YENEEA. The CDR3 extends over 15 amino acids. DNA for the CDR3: TGTGCCAGCAGCTTAGTTGGCGGGAACGGGAATGAGCAGTTCTTC. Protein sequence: CASSLVGGNGNEQFF.

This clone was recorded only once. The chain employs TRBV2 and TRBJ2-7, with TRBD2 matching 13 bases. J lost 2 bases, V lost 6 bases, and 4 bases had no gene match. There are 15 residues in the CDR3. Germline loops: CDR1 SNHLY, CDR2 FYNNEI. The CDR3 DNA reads TGTGCCAGCAGAGAGGGACTAGCGGGACCCTACGAGCAGTACTTC. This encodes CASREGLAGPYEQYF.

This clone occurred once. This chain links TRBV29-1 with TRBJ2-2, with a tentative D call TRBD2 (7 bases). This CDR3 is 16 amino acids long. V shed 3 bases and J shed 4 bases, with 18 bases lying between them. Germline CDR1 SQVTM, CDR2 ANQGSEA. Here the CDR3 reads CSVDGGGPEFTGELFF. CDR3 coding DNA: TGCAGCGTTGATGGCGGGGGCCCAGAATTCACCGGGGAGCTGTTTTTT.

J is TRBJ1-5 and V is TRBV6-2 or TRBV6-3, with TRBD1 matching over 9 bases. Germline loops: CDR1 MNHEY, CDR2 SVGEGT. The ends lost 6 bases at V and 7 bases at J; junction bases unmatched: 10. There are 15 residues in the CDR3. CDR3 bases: TGTGCCAGCAGCTCCGGACAGGGGCACAGCCAGCCCCAGCATTTT. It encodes CASSSGQGHSQPQHF.

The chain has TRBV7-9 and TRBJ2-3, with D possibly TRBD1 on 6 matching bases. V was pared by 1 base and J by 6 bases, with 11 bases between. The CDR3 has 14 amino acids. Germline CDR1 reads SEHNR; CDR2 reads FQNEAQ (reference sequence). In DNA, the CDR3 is TGTGCCAGCAGCTTAGGACAGGATTGGGATACGCAGTATTTT. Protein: CASSLGQDWDTQYF.

Here the CDR3 reads CASSSNTGTVNTEAFF. For the CDR3, the DNA is TGTGCCAGCTCATCTAATACCGGGACAGTGAACACTGAAGCTTTCTTT. The chain uses TRBV18 and TRBJ1-1; 7 nucleotides line up with TRBD1. The CDR3 is made up of 16 amino acids. Germline assignment: CDR1 KGHSH and CDR2 LQKENI. With 5 bases clipped from V and 0 bases from J, the junction kept 9 bases outside the gene matches.

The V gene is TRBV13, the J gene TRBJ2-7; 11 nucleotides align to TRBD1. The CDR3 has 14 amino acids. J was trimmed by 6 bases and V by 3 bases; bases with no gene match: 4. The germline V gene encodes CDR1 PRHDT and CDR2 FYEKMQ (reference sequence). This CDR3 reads CASSFGDRGFEQYF. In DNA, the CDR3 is TGTGCCAGCAGCTTCGGGGACAGGGGGTTCGAGCAGTACTTC.

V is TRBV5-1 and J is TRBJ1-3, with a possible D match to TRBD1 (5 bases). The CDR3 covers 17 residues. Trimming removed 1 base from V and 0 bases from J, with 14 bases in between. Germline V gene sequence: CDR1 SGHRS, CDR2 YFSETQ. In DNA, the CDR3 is TGCGCCAGCAGCTTGACATCAGGGTCACCCTCTGGAAACACCATATATTTT. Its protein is CASSLTSGSPSGNTIYF.

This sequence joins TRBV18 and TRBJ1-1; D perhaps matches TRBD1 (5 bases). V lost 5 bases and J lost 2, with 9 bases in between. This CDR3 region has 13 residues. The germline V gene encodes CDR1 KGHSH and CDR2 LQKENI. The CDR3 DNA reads TGTGCCAGCTCAGCTACAGGAAACACTGAAGCTTTCTTT. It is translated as CASSATGNTEAFF.

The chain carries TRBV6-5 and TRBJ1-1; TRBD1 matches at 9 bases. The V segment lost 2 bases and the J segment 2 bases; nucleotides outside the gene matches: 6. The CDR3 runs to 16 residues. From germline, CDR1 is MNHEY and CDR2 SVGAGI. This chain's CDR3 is CASSYGDRGLNTEAFF. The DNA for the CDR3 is TGTGCCAGCAGTTACGGCGACAGGGGGTTAAACACTGAAGCTTTCTTT.

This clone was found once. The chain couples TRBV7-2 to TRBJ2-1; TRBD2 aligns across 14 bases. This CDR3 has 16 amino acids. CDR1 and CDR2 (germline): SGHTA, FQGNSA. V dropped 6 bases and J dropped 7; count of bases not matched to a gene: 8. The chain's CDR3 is CASSSRTSGRRNEQFF. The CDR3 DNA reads TGTGCCAGCAGTTCAAGGACTAGCGGGAGGAGGAATGAGCAGTTCTTC.

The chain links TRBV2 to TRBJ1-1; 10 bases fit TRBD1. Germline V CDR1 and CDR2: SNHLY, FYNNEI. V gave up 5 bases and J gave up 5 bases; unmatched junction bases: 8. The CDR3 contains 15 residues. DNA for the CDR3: TGTGCCAGCAGTCAGACAGGGGGCGGAAAGACTGAAGCTTTCTTT. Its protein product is CASSQTGGGKTEAFF.

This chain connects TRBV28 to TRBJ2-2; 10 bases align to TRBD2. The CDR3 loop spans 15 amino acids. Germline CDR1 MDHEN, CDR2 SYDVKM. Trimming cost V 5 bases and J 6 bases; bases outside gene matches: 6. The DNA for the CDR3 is TGTGCCAGCAGTCCCTCTCTAGCGGGAGCCGGGGAGCTGTTTTTT. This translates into CASSPSLAGAGELFF.

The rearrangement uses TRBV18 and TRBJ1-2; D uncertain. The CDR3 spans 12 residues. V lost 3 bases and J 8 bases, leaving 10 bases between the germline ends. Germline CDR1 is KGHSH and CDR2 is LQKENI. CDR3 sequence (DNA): TGTGCCAGCTCACCCCGGCGGGAGGGCTACACCTTC. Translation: CASSPRREGYTF.

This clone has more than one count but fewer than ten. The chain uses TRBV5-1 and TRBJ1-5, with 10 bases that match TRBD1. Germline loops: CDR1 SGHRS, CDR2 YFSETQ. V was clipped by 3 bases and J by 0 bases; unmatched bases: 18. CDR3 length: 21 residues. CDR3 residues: CASSSEGDRGQSTYSNQPQHF. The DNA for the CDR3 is TGCGCCAGCAGCTCCGAGGGGGACAGGGGACAGTCGACATATAGCAATCAGCCCCAGCATTTT. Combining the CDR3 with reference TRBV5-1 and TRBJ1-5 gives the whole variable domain KAGVTQTPRYLIKTRGQQVTLSCSPISGHRSVSWYQQTPGQGLQFLFEYFSETQRNKGNFPGRFSGRQFSNSRSEMNVSTLELGDSALYLCASSSEGDRGQSTYSNQPQHFGDGTRLSIL.

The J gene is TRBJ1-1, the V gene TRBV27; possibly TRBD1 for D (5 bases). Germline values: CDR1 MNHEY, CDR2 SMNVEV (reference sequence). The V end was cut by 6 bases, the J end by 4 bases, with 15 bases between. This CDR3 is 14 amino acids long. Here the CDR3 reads CASRELTGTTEAFF. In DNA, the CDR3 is TGTGCCAGCAGAGAACTCACAGGAACCACTGAAGCTTTCTTT.

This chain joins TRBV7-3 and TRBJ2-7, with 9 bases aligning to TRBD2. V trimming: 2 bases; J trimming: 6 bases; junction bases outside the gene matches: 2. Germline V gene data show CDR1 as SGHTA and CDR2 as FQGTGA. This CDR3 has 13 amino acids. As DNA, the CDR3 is TGTGCCAGCAGCTTACTAGCGGGAAGCGAGCAGTACTTC. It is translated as CASSLLAGSEQYF.

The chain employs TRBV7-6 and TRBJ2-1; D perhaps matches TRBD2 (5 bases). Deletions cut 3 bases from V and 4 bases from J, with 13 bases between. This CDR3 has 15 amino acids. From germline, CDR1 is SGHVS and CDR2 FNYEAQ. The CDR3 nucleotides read TGTGCCAGCAGCTTCCTAAACGGACTGTACAATGAGCAGTTCTTC. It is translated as CASSFLNGLYNEQFF.

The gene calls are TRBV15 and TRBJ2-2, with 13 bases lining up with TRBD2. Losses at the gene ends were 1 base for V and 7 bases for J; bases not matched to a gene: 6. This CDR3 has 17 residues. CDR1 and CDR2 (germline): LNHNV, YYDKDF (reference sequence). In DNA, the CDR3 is TGTGCCACCAGCAGAGGTGGACTAGCGGGAGTCCTCGGGGAGCTGTTTTTT. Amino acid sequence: CATSRGGLAGVLGELFF.

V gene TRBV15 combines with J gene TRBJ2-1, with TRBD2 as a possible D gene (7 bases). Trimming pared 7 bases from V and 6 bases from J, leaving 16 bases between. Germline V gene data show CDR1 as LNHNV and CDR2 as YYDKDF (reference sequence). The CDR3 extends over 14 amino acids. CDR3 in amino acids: CATTQGGGINEQFF. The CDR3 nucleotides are TGTGCCACCACCCAAGGGGGAGGGATCAATGAGCAGTTCTTC.

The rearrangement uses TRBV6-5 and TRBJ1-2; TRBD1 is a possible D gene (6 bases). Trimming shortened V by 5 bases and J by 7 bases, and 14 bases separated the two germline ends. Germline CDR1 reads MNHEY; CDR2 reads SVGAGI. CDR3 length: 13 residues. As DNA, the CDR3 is TGTGCCAGCAGTCCACGCGAAGGGGGTGGCTACACCTTC. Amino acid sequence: CASSPREGGGYTF.

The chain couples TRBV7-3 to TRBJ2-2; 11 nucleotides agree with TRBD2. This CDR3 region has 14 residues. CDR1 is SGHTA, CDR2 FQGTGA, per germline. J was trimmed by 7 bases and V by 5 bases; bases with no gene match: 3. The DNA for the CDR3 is TGTGCCAGCAGCACCGGACTAGCGGGCGGGGAGCTGTTTTTT. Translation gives CASSTGLAGGELFF. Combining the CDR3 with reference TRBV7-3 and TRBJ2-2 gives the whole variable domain GAGVSQTPSNKVTEKGKYVELRCDPISGHTALYWYRQSLGQGPEFLIYFQGTGAADDSGLPNDRFFAVRPEGSVSTLKIQRTERGDSAVYLCASSTGLAGGELFFGEGSRLTVL.

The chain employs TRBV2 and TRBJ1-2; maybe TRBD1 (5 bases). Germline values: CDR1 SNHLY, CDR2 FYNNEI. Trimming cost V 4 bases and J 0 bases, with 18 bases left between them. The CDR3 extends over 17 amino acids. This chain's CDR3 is CASSGSGKPHPNYGYTF. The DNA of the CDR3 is TGTGCCAGCAGTGGATCAGGGAAACCGCACCCTAACTATGGCTACACCTTC.

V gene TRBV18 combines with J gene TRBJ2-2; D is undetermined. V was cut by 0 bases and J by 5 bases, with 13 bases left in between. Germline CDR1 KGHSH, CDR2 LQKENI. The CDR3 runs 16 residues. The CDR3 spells CASSPPRQFGTGELFF. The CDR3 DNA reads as TGTGCCAGCTCACCACCTCGCCAGTTCGGGACCGGGGAGCTGTTTTTT.

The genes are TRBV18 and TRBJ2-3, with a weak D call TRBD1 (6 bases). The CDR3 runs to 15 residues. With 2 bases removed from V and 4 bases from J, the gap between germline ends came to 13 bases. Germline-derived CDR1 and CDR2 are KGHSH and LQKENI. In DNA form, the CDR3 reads TGTGCCAGCTCACCATTGGGGCAGGGGCCAGATACGCAGTATTTT. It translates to CASSPLGQGPDTQYF.

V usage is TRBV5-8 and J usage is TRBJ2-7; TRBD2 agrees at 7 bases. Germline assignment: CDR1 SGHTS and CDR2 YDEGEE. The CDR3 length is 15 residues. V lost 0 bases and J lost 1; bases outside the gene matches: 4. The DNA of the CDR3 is TGTGCCAGCAGCTTGGCTATGGGGGGGTCCTACGAGCAGTACTTC. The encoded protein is CASSLAMGGSYEQYF.

The CDR3 protein is CASSRTGENQPQHF. Written as DNA, the CDR3 is TGTGCCAGCAGCAGGACAGGGGAAAATCAGCCCCAGCATTTT. The chain carries TRBV6-5 and TRBJ1-5; 9 bases align to TRBD1. Per germline, CDR1 MNHEY and CDR2 SVGAGI. This CDR3 comprises 14 residues. The V and J ends lost 6 bases and 4 bases, in that order; junction bases with no gene match: 4.

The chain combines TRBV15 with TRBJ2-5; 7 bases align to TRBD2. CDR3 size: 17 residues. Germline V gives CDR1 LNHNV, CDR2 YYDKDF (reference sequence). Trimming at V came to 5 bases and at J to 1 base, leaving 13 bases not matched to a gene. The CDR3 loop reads CATSHVRPSGPQETQYF. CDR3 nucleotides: TGTGCCACCAGCCATGTAAGGCCTAGCGGACCCCAAGAGACCCAGTACTTC.